This T cell receptor beta chain is drawn from a study of early T cells in non-severe SARS-CoV-2 infection. Whole-study results and caveats: Missing private and CD4 specificities, VDJdb matching favored anti-spike CD8 responses.

This clonotype occurred many times. Its matching antigen is unknown. This CDR3 contains 14 residues. Looked up from germline, CDR1 is SNHLY and CDR2 is FYNNEI. V was clipped by 10 bases and J by 0 bases, with 14 bases between them. Individual cDNA molecules were tagged with unique molecular identifiers. From the 5' RACE reads, TCRdb called clonotypes with MiXCR, one entry per CDR3 protein. The sample comprises approximately 76,000 distinct CDR3 sequences, 12% of which are singletons, and roughly 1.3% rests with the top ten. The chain has TRBV2 and TRBJ2-3; D gene ambiguous. Sequencing used whole blood. The receptor comes from an adult who was a healthcare worker with PCR-confirmed SARS-CoV-2 infection or an uninfected control (not recorded which). CDR3 DNA: TGTGCCATCCGGACGTCTACTAGCACAGATACGCAGTATTTT. The encoded protein is CAIRTSTSTDTQYF.